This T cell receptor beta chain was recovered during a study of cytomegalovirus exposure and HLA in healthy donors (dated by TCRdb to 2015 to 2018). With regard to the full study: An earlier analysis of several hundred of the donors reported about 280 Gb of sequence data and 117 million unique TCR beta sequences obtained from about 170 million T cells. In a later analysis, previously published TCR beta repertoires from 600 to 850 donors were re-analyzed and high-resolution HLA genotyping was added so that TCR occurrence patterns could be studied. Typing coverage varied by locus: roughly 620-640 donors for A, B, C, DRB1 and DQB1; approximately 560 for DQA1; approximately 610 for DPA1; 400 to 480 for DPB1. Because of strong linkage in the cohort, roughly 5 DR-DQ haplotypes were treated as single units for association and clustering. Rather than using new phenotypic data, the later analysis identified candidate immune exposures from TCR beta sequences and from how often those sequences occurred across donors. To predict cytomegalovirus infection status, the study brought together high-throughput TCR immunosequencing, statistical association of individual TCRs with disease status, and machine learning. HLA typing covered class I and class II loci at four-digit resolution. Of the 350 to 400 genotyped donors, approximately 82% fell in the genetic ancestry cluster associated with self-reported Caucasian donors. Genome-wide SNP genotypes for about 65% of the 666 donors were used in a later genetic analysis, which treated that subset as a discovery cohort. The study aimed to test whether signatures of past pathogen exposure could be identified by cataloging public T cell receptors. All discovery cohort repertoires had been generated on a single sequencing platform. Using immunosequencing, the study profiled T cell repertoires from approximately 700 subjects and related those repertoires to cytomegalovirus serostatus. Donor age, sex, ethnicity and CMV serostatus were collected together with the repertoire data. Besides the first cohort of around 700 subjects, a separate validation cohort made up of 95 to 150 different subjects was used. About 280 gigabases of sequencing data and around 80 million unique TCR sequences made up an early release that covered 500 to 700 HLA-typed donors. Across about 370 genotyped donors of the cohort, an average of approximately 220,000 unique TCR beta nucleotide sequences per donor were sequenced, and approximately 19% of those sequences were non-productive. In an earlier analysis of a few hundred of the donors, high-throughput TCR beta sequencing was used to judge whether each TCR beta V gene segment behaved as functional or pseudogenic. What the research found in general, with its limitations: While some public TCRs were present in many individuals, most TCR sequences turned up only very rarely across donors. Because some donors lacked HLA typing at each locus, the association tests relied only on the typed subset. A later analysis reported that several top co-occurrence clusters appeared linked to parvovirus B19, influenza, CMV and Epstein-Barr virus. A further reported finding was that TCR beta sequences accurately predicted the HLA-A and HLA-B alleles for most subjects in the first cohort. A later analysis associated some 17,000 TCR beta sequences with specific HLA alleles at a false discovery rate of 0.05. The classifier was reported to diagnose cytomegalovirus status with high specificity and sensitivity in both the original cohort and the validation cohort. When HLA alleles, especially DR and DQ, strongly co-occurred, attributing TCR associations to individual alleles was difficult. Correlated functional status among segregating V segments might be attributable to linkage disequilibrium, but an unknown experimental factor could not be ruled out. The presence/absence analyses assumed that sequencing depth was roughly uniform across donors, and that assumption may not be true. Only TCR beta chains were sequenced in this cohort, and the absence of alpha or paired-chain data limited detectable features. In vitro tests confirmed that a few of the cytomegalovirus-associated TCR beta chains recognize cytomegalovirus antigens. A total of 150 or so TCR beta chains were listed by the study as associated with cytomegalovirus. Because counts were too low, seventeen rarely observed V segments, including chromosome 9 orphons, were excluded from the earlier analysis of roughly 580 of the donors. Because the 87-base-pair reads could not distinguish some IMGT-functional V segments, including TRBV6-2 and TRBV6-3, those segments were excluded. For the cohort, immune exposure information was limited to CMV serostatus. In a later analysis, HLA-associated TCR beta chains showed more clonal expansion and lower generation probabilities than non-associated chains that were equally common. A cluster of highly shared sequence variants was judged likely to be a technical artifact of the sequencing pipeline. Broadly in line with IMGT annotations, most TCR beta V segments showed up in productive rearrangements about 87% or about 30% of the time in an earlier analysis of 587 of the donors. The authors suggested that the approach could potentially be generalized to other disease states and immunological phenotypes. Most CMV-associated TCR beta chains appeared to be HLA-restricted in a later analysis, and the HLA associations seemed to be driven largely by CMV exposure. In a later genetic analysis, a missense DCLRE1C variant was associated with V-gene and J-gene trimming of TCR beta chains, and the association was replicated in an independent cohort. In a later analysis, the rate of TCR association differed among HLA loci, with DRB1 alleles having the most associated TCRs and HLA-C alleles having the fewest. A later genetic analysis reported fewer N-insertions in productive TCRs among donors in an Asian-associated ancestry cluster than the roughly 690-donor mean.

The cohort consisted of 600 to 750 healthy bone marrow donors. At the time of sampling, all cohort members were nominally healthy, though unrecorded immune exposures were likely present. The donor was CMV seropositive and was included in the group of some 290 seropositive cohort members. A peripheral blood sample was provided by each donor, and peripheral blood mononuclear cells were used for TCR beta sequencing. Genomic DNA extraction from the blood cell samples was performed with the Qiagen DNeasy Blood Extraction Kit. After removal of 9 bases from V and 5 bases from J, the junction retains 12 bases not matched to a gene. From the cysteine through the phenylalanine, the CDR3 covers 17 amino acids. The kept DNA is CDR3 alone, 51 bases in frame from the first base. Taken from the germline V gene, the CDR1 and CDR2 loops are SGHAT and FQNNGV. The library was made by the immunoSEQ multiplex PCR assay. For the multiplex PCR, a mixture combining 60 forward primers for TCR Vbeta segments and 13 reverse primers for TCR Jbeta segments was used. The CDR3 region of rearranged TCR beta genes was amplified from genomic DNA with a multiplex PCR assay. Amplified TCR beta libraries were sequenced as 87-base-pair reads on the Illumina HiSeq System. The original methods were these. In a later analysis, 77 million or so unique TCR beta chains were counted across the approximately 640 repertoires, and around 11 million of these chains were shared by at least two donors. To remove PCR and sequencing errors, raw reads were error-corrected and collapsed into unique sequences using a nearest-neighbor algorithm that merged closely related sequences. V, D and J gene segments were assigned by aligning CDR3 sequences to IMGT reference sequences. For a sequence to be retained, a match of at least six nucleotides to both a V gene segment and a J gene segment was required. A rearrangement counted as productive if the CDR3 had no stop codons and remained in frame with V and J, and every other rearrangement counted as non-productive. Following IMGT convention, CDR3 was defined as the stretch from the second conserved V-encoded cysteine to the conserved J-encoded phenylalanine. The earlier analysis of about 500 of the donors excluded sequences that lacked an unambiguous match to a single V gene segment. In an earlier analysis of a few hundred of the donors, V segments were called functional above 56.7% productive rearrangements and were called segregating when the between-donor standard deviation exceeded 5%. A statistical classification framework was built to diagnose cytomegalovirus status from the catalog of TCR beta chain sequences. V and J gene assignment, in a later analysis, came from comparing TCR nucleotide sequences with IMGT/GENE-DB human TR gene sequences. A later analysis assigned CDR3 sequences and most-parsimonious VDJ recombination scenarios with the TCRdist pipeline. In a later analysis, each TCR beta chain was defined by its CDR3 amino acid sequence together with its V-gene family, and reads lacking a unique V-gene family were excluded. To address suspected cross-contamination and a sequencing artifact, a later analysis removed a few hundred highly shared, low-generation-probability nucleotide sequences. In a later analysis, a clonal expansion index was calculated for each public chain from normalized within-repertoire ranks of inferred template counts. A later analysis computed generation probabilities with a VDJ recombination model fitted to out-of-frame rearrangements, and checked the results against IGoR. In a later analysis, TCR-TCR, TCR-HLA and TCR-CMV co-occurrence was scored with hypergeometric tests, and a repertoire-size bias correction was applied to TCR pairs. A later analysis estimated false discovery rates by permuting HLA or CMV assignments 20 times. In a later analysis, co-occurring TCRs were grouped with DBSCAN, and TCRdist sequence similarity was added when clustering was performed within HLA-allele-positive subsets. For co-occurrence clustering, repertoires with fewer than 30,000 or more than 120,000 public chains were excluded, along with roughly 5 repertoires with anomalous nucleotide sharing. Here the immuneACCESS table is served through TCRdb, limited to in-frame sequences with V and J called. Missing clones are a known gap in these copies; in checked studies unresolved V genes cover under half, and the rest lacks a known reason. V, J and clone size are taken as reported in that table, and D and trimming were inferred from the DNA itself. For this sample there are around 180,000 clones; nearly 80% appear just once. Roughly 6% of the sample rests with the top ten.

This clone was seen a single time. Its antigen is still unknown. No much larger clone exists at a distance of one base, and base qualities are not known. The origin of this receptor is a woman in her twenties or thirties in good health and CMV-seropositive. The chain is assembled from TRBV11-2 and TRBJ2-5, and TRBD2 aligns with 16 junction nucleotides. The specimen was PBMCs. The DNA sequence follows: TGTGCCAGTGCGACCGGGACTAGCGGGGGGGCGTATGAGACCCAGTACTTC. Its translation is CASATGTSGGAYETQYF.